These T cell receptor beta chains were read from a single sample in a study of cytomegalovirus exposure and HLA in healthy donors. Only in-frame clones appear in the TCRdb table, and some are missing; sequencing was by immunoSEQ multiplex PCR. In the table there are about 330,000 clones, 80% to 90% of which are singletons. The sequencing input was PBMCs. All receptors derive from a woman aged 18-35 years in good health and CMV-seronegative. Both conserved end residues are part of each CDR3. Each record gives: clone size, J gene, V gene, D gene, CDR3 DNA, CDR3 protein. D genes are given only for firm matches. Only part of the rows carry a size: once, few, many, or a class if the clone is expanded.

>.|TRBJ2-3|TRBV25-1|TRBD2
TGTGCCAGCACCCCTAGCGGGAGGGGGCGCACAGATACGCAGTATTTT
CASTPSGRGRTDTQYF
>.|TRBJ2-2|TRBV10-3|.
TGTGCCAGTTCCTCCGGGGAGGAGAACACCGGGGAGCTGTTTTTT
CASSSGEENTGELFF
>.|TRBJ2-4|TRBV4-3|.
TGCGCCAGCAGCCAAGTCCCACTAGCCAAAAACATTCAGTACTTC
CASSQVPLAKNIQYF
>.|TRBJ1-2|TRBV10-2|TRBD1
TGCGCCAGCGGAAGACAGGGCTACTATGGCTACACCTTC
CASGRQGYYGYTF
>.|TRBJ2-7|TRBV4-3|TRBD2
TGCGCCAGCAGCCAAGGCCCGACTAGCGGGTCTGAGCAGTACTTC
CASSQGPTSGSEQYF
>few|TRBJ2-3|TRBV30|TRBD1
TGTGCCTGGAGTGCCGGGACAGACCCTAGCACAGATACGCAGTATTTT
CAWSAGTDPSTDTQYF
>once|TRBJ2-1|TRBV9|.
TGTGCCAGCAGCGGCCAGGGATTCGATGAGCAGTTCTTC
CASSGQGFDEQFF
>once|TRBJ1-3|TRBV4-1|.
TGCGCCAGCAGCCAAGAATCTGCGAGAAACACCATATATTTT
CASSQESARNTIYF
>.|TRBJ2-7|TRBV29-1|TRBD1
TGCAGCGTCGGTGGACAGGGCTGGGAGAGCGAGCAGTACTTC
CSVGGQGWESEQYF
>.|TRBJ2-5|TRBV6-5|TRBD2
TGTGCCAGCAGTCCACTAGCGGAGGGGGAGACCCAGTACTTC
CASSPLAEGETQYF
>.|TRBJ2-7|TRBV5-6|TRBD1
TGTGCCAGCAGCTTTGGACAGGCAGCCTCCTACGAGCAGTACTTC
CASSFGQAASYEQYF
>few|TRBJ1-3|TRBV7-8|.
TGTGCCAGCAGCTTACAGGGGGGAAACACCATATATTTT
CASSLQGGNTIYF
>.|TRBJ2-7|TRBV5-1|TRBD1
TGCGCCAGCAGCTTGGCCTGGGGGACAGGGGGTCTTGAGCAGTACTTC
CASSLAWGTGGLEQYF
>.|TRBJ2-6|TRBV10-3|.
TGTGCCATCAGGGAGAACCCTACTGGGGCCAACGTCCTGACTTTC
CAIRENPTGANVLTF
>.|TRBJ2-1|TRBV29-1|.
TGCAGCGCCAAGCCTACTAGCTACAATGAGCAGTTCTTC
CSAKPTSYNEQFF
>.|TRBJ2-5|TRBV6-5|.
TGTGCCAGCAGTTCGGAGGGAGAGACCCAGTACTTC
CASSSEGETQYF
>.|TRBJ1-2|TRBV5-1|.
TGCGCCAGCAGCTTGATCGGCGGAGCTAACTATGGCTACACCTTC
CASSLIGGANYGYTF
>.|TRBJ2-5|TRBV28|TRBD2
TGTGCCAGCAGTCCCCCCGGCGGGAGGAAAGAGACCCAGTACTTC
CASSPPGGRKETQYF
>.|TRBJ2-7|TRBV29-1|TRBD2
TGCAGCGTTGAGCCGGGACTAGTAGGGGGGGAGCAGTACTTC
CSVEPGLVGGEQYF
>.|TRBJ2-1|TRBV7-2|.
TGTGCCAGCAGCTTAGAATCCTCGGTGGCAGGGGCGAATGAGCAGTTCTTC
CASSLESSVAGANEQFF
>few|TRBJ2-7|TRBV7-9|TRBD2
TGTGCCAGCAGCTTAGGCGCTAGCGGCTACGAGCAGTACTTC
CASSLGASGYEQYF
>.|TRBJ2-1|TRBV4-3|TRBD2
TGCGCCAGCAGCCAGAGGACTAGCGGGCCCTACAATGAGCAGTTCTTC
CASSQRTSGPYNEQFF
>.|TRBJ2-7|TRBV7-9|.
TGTGCCAGCAGCCCACCAGGTCCACGCTACGAGCAGTACTTC
CASSPPGPRYEQYF
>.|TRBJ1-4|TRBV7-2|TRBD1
TGTGCCAGCAGCTTAGCGGAACAGGGGGGACTGGGAGGACTGTTTTTT
CASSLAEQGGLGGLFF
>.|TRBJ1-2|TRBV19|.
TGTGCCAGTAGTATAGCTGGGGAGTGGTATGGCTACACCTTC
CASSIAGEWYGYTF
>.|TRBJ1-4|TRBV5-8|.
TGTGCCAGCCTCGGGAGTTTTAGTGAAAAACTGTTTTTT
CASLGSFSEKLFF
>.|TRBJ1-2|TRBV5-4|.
TGTGCCAGCAGCTTCGAGGAAGCTAACTATGGCTACACCTTC
CASSFEEANYGYTF
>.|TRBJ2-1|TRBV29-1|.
TGCAGCGAGGCGAGGGGGAGCTCCTACAATGAGCAGTTCTTC
CSEARGSSYNEQFF